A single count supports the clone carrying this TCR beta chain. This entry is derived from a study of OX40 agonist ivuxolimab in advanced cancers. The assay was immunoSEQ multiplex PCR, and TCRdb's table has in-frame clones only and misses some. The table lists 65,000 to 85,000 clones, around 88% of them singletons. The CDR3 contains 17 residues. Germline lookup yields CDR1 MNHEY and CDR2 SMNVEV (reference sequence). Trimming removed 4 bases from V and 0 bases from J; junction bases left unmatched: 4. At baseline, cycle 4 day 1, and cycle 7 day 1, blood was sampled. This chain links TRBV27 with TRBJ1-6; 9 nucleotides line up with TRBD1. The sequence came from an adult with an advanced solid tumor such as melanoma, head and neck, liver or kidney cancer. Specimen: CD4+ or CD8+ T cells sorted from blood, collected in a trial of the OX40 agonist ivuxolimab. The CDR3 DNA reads TGTGCCAGCAGTTGGACAGGGGTGAGCTCCTATAATTCACCCCTCCACTTT. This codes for CASSWTGVSSYNSPLHF.